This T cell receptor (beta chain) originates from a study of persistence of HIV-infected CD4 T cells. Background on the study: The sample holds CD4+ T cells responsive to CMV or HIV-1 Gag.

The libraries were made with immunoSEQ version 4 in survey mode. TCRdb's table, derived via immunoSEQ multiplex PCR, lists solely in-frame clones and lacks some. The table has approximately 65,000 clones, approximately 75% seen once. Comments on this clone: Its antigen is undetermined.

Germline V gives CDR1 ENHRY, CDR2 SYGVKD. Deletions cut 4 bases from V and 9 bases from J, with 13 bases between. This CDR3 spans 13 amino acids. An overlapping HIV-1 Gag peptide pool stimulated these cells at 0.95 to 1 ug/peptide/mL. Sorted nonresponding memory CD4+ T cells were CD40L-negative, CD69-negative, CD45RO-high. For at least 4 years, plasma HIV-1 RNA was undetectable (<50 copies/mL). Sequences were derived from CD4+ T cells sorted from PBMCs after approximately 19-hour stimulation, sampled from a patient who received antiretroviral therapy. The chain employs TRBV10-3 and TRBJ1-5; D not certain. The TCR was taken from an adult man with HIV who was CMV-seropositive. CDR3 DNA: TGTGCCATCAGTGTGGATTTATCGTCGCCCCAGCATTTT. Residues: CAISVDLSSPQHF.